This T cell receptor (beta chain) was sequenced during a study of T cells in Graves' hyperthyroidism and ophthalmopathy. Orbital computed tomography, thyroid ultrasound, serum thyroxine and TRAb, and clinical symptoms together informed the diagnoses. Fresh peripheral blood, roughly 9.8 ml of it, supplied the PBMCs. Concerning this clonotype: Its antigen remains unknown.

The V and J ends lost 0 bases and 13 bases respectively, with 7 bases between them. The CDR3 contains 11 residues. Per germline, CDR1 MNHEY and CDR2 SVGAGI. Authors of the study amplified TCR beta CDR3 regions from RNA transcripts. HTBI primers were employed in a first-round RT-PCR of the TCR CDR3. TCRdb passed the multiplex PCR reads through MiXCR, listing each CDR3 protein once. Found here are about 600,000 distinct CDR3 sequences, more than 12% of them singletons; the top ten hold around 12%. Study-wide results and limits: Blood also showed most of the thyroid clonotypes that were expanded above 0.001. Stable hyperthyroidism was told apart from ophthalmopathy by a model built on 13 V-J features.

The origin of this receptor is a woman between 45 and 65 years old with Graves' ophthalmopathy. Source material: blood. The chain has TRBV6-5 and TRBJ2-1, with D uncertain. In nucleotides, the CDR3 is TGTGCCAGCAGTTACTCCCAGACACAGTTCTTC. It codes for CASSYSQTQFF.